This T cell receptor (beta chain) comes out of a study of cytomegalovirus exposure and HLA in healthy donors. The PCR contained 60 Vbeta and 13 Jbeta primers. Sequencing used immunoSEQ multiplex PCR; TCRdb keeps in-frame clones, though not all of them. The data contain some 150,000 clones, 79% of them singletons. Germline-derived CDR1 and CDR2 are MNHNS and SASEGT. Trimming cost V 2 bases and J 11 bases, with 15 bases left between them. The CDR3 spans 13 residues. Study observations and caveats: Upon later analysis, HLA-associated TCR beta chains proved more clonally expanded than other, equally common chains.

A note on this clone: Its antigen is unidentified.

The J gene is TRBJ1-1, the V gene TRBV6-1; D call uncertain. The TCR originated in a man between 45 and 60 years old in good health and CMV-seropositive. The sequencing input was PBMCs. The CDR3 DNA sequence: TGTGCCAGCAGTGAAATCAGGCCTCTGGGTGCTTTCTTT. Amino acid sequence: CASSEIRPLGAFF.